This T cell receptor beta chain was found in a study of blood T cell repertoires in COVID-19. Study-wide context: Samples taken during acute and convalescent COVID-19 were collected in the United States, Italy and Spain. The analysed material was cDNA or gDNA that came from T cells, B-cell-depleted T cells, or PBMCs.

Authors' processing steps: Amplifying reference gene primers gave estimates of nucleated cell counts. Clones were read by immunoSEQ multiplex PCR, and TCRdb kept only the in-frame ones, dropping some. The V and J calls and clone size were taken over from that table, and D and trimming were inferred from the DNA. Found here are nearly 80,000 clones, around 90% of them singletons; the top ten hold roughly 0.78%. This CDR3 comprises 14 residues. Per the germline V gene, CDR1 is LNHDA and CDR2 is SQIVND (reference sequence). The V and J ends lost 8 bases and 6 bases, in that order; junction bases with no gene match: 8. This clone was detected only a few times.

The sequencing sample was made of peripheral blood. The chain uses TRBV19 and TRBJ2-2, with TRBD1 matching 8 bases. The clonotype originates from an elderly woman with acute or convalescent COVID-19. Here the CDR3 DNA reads TGTGCCAGTCGCGCAGGGGGCGGCGCCGGGGAGCTGTTTTTT. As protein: CASRAGGGAGELFF.